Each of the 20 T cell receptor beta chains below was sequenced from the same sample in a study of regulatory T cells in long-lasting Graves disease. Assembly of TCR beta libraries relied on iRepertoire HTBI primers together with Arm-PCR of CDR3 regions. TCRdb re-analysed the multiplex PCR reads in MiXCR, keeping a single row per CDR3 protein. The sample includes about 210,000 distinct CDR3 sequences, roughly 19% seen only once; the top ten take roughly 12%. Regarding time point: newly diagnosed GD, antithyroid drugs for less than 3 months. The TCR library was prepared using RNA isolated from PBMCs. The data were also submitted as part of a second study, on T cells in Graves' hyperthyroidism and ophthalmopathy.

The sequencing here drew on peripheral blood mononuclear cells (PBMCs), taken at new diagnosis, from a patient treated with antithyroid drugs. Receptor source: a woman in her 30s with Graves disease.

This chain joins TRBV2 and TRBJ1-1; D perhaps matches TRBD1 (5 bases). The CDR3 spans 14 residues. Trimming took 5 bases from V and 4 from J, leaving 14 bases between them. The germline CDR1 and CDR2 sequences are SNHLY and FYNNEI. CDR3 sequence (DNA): TGTGCCAGCAGTACCCAGGGAGCCGCCACTGAAGCTTTCTTT. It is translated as CASSTQGAATEAFF.

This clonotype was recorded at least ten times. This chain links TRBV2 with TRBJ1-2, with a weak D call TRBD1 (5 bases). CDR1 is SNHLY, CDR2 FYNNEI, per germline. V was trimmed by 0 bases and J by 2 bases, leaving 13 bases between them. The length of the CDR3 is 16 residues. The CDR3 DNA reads TGTGCCAGCAGTGAAGCCCCAGGGCGAAAAAACTATGGCTACACCTTC. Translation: CASSEAPGRKNYGYTF.

CDR3 bases: TGTGCCAGCTCACCCCCATCCAGGGACATGAGCACCATATATTTT. Encoded protein: CASSPPSRDMSTIYF. The chain uses TRBV18 and TRBJ1-3; possibly TRBD1 for D (6 bases). Per the germline V gene, CDR1 is KGHSH and CDR2 is LQKENI. V gave up 3 bases and J gave up 9 bases, with 18 bases separating them. CDR3 length equals 15 residues.

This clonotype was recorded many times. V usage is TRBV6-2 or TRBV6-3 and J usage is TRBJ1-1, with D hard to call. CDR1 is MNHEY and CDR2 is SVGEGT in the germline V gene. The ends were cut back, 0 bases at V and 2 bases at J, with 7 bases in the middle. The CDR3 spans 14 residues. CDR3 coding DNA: TGTGCCAGCAGTTACTCGGCCAGAAACACTGAAGCTTTCTTT. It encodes CASSYSARNTEAFF.

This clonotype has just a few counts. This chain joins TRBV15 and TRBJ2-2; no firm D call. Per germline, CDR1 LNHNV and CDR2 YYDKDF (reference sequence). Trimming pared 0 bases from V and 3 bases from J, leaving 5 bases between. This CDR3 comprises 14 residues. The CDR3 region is CATSRDGDTGELFF. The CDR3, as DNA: TGTGCCACCAGCAGAGATGGGGACACCGGGGAGCTGTTTTTT.

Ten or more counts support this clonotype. The CDR3 reads CASSDIGGDFYGYTF. The CDR3 DNA reads as TGTGCCAGCAGTGATATTGGAGGGGACTTCTATGGCTACACCTTC. The chain recombines TRBV12-3 or TRBV12-4 with TRBJ1-2; D might be TRBD1 (5 bases). CDR3 length: 15 amino acids. The germline V and J ends were trimmed by 5 bases and 4 bases, with 17 bases remaining between them.

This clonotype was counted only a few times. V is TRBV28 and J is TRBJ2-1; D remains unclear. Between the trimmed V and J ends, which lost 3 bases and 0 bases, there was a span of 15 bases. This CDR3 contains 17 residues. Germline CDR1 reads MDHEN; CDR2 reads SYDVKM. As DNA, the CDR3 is TGTGCCAGCAGTTTGTCCGGCCGCTTCAGCTCCTACAATGAGCAGTTCTTC. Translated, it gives CASSLSGRFSSYNEQFF.

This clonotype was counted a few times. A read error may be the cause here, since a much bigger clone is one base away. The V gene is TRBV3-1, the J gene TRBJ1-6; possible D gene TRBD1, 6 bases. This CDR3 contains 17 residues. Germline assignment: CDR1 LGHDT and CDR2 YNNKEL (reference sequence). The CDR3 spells CASSQGSTGFLNSPPHF. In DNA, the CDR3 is TGTGCCAGCAGCCAGGGATCTACAGGGTTTCTAAATTCACCCCCCCACTTT.

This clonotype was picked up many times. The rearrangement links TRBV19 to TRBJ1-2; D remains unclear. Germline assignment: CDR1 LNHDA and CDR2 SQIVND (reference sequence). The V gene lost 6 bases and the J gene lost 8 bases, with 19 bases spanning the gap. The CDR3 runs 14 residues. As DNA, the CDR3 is TGTGCCAGTAGAACCCCCGGGTCCCTAGGGGGCTACACCTTC. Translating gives CASRTPGSLGGYTF.

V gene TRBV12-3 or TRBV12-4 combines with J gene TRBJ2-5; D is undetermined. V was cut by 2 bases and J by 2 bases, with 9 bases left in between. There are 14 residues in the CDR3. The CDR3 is CASSLKYGQETQYF. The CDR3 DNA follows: TGTGCCAGCAGTTTAAAGTATGGACAAGAGACCCAGTACTTC.

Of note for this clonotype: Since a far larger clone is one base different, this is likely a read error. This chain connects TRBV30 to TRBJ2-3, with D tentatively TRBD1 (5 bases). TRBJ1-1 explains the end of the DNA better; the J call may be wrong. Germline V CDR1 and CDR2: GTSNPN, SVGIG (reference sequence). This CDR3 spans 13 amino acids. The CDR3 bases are TGTGCCTGGAGTGAGTCGGGACGCCGGGAAGCTTTCTTT. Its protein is CAWSESGRREAFF.

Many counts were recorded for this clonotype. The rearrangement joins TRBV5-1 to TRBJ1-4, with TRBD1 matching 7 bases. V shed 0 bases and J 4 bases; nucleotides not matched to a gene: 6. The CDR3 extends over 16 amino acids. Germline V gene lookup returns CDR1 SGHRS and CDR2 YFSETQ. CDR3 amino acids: CASSLVPGGGNEKLFF. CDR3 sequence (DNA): TGCGCCAGCAGCTTGGTCCCAGGGGGTGGTAATGAAAAACTGTTTTTT.

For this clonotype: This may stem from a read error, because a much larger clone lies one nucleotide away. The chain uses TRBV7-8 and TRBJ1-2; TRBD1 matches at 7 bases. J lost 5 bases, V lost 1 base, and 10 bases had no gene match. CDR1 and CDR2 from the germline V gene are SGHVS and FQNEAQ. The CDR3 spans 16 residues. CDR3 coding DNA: TGTGCCAGCAGCTTAGAAACAGGGGTAGGGTGGTATGGCTACACCTTC. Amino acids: CASSLETGVGWYGYTF.

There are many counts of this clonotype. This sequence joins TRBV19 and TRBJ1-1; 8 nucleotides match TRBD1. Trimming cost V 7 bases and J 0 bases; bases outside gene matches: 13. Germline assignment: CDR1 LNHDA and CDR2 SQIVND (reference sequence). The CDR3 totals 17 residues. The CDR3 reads CASNLRPDRALNTEAFF. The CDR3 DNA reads TGTGCCAGTAACCTGAGGCCGGACAGGGCCTTGAACACTGAAGCTTTCTTT.

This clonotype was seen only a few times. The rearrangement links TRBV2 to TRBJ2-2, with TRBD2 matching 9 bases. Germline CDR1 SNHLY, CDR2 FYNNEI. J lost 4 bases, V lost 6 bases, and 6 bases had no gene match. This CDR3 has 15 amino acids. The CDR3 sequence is CASRERGDGTGELFF. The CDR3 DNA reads TGTGCCAGCAGGGAGCGGGGGGATGGCACCGGGGAGCTGTTTTTT.

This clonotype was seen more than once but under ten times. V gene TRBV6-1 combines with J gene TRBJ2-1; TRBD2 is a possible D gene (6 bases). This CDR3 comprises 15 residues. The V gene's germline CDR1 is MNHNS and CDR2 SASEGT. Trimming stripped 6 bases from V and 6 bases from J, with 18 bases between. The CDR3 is CASSRRGTGSNEQFF. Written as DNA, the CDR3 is TGTGCCAGCAGCCGCCGGGGGACCGGTTCCAATGAGCAGTTCTTC.

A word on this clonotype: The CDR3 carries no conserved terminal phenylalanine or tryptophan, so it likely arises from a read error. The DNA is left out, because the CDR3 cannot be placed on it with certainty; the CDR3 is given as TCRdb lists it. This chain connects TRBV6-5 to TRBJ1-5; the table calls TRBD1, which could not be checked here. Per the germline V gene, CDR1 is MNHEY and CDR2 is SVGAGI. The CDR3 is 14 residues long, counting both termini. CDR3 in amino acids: CASSSMGGNQPPHV.

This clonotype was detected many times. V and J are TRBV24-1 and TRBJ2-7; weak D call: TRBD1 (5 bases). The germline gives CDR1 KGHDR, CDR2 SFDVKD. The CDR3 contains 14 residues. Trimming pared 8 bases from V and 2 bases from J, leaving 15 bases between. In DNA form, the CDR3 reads TGTGCCACCATGGCGACAGCCGCCCCCTACGAGCAGTACTTC. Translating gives CATMATAAPYEQYF.

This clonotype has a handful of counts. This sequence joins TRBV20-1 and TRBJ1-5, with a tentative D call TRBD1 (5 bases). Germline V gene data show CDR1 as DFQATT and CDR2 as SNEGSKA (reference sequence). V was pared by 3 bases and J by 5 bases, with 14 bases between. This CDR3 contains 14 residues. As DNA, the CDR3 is TGCAGTGCTAGTCTTGGACAAGTCTATCAGCCCCAGCATTTT. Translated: CSASLGQVYQPQHF.

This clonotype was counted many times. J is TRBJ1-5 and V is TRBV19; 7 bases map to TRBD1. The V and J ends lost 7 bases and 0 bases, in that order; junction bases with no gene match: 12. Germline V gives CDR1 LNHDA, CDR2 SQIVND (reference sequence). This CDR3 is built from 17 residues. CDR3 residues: CASTQRDSSYSNQPQHF. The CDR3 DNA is TGTGCCAGTACCCAAAGGGACAGTTCTTATAGCAATCAGCCCCAGCATTTT.